The entry that follows covers one T cell receptor beta chain sequence. Taking its sample share into account, this clonotype is medium-sized (0.01 to 0.1%). Its antigen is not yet known. The junction differs from germline at one of its ends, possibly a read error. Receptor libraries were prepared by PCR. The instrument given in TCRdb is Illumina HiSeq 2000. TCRdb itself trimmed the public reads at Q25 with fastp, ran MiXCR and retained productive beta chains. Rows with one shared CDR3 protein collapse into an entry with the most common genes and DNA. The sample records approximately 13,000 distinct CDR3 sequences, roughly 50% of which are singletons. 13% to 15% of the sample goes to the ten largest clones. The data originate from a study of tumor-infiltrating lymphocytes in oesophageal squamous cell carcinoma (TCRdb year 2016). The cysteine opens and the phenylalanine closes a CDR3 of 15 amino acids. Here the CDR3 DNA is all that survives: 45 bases in frame from base 1. CDR1 and CDR2 (SGHNT, YYREEE) derive from the germline V gene (reference sequence).

This receptor was obtained from a male donor with esophageal squamous cell carcinoma. What was sequenced was blood. The chain links TRBV5-4 with TRBJ2-1; TRBD2 fits 8 bases in the junction. The sequenced DNA: TGCGCCAGCAGCTTGGGCCGCGGGGGGACTAATGAGCAGTTCTTC. Its protein product is CASSLGRGGTNEQFF.